Below are 22 T cell receptor beta chains sequenced from a single sample in a study of shared clonotypes between healthy human individuals. CD8 cells classed as naive were CD45RO-negative and positively selected for CCR7, excluding terminally differentiated effector memory CD45RA+ cells. Sequencing was performed with immunoSEQ multiplex PCR; in TCRdb, only in-frame clones are kept and a portion is missing. The sample has a few million clones, 85% to 95% seen once; the top ten hold roughly 1.7%. The sequencing sample was made of naive CD8+ T cells from PBMCs. These receptors were obtained from a man between 18 and 29 years old in good health. Some clones in this sample may be carry-over from other donors' samples.

The chain combines TRBV28 with TRBJ2-7; a weak D match, TRBD2 (6 bases). Germline CDR1 is MDHEN and CDR2 is SYDVKM. V was trimmed by 8 bases and J by 4 bases, leaving 24 bases between them. This CDR3 contains 16 residues. CDR3 in amino acids: CASSWREGSLQYEQYF. In DNA, the CDR3 is TGTGCCAGCTCTTGGAGGGAAGGATCCCTCCAATACGAGCAGTACTTC.

The chain combines TRBV11-2 with TRBJ2-5; a possible D gene is TRBD1 (5 bases). Germline V CDR1 and CDR2: SGHAT, FQNNGV. The V gene lost 2 bases and the J gene lost 4 bases, with 8 bases spanning the gap. This CDR3 contains 13 residues. CDR3 residues: CASSLLQGETQYF. The CDR3 DNA follows: TGTGCCAGCAGCTTACTCCAGGGAGAGACCCAGTACTTC.

The chain is built from TRBV5-1 and TRBJ2-1; 7 positions agree with TRBD2. The CDR3 is 16 residues long. The J segment lost 2 bases and the V segment lost 4 bases, leaving 9 bases of the junction unmatched. CDR1 and CDR2 from the germline V gene are SGHRS and YFSETQ. The CDR3 reads CASSPRTSAAYNEQFF. The CDR3 DNA is TGCGCCAGCAGCCCACGTACTAGCGCCGCCTACAATGAGCAGTTCTTC. The full variable domain, its missing parts supplied by reference TRBV5-1 and TRBJ2-1, is KAGVTQTPRYLIKTRGQQVTLSCSPISGHRSVSWYQQTPGQGLQFLFEYFSETQRNKGNFPGRFSGRQFSNSRSEMNVSTLELGDSALYLCASSPRTSAAYNEQFFGPGTRLTVL.

The genes are TRBV5-1 and TRBJ2-7; D might be TRBD2 (6 bases). The CDR3 is 15 residues long. CDR1 is SGHRS, CDR2 YFSETQ, per germline. Trimming cost V 1 base and J 2 bases, with 13 bases left between them. The CDR3: CASSLSRRGPYEQYF. CDR3 DNA: TGCGCCAGCAGCTTGAGCCGGCGGGGTCCCTACGAGCAGTACTTC.

This rearrangement joins TRBV28 to TRBJ2-7; D is undetermined. The CDR3 runs 15 residues. V was cut by 4 bases and J by 3 bases, with 16 bases left in between. Per germline, CDR1 MDHEN and CDR2 SYDVKM. The CDR3 DNA follows: TGTGCCAGCAGTTCCCGACGCCGTCTCATCTACGAGCAGTACTTC. Residues: CASSSRRRLIYEQYF.

J is TRBJ2-7 and V is TRBV27, with TRBD2 matching over 11 bases. The V segment lost 6 bases and the J segment 4 bases; nucleotides outside the gene matches: 8. The CDR3 loop spans 15 amino acids. Germline values: CDR1 MNHEY, CDR2 SMNVEV (reference sequence). CDR3 DNA: TGTGCCAGCAGGGGACCGACTAGCGGGACTTACGAGCAGTACTTC. Protein: CASRGPTSGTYEQYF.

This chain connects TRBV27 to TRBJ1-2, with 8 bases matching TRBD1. The CDR3 has 15 amino acids. Germline V gene lookup returns CDR1 MNHEY and CDR2 SMNVEV (reference sequence). J lost 0 bases, V lost 6 bases, and 6 bases had no gene match. The CDR3 DNA reads as TGTGCCAGCAGAGACCGACAGGGGCCTAACTATGGCTACACCTTC. Residues: CASRDRQGPNYGYTF.

The V call is TRBV25-1, the J call TRBJ2-2; 8 nucleotides agree with TRBD2. J gave up 1 base and V 0 bases, and 7 bases lay outside the gene matches. The germline V gene has CDR1 MGHDK and CDR2 SYGVNS. The length of the CDR3 is 18 residues. CDR3 bases: TGTGCCAGCAGTGAATATCGGCGGGAGGCGCTGAACACCGGGGAGCTGTTTTTT. It specifies CASSEYRREALNTGELFF.

The rearrangement links TRBV6-6 to TRBJ2-7, with D uncertain. This CDR3 spans 13 amino acids. V lost 2 bases and J 5 bases, leaving 10 bases between the germline ends. Germline V lookup: CDR1 MNHNY, CDR2 SVGAGI (reference sequence). CDR3 nucleotide sequence: TGTGCCAGCAGTTACATAGCTGCCCACGAGCAGTACTTC. Amino acids: CASSYIAAHEQYF.

This sequence joins TRBV4-1 and TRBJ2-7, with a weak D call TRBD1 (6 bases). The length of the CDR3 is 17 residues. Germline assignment: CDR1 MGHRA and CDR2 YSYEKL. V was clipped by 3 bases and J by 4 bases, with 22 bases between them. CDR3 loop: CASSQKMDSLGMYEQYF. DNA of the CDR3: TGCGCCAGCAGCCAGAAGATGGACAGCCTTGGCATGTACGAGCAGTACTTC.

J is TRBJ1-2 and V is TRBV7-2; TRBD1 might be the D (6 bases). Germline CDR1 reads SGHTA; CDR2 reads FQGNSA. The CDR3 contains 15 residues. The V gene lost 4 bases and the J gene lost 4 bases, with 16 bases spanning the gap. This CDR3 reads CASSSRAGQFYGYTF. CDR3 in DNA: TGTGCCAGCAGCTCAAGGGCCGGACAGTTCTATGGCTACACCTTC.

The chain carries TRBV27 and TRBJ2-7; TRBD1 matches 8 bases. The CDR3 runs to 14 residues. The V gene end was trimmed by 3 bases and the J gene end by 6 bases; junction bases not matched to a gene: 7. Germline-derived CDR1 and CDR2 are MNHEY and SMNVEV (reference sequence). The CDR3 nucleotides are TGTGCCAGCAGTTTCCGGGACAGGAGCCGCGAGCAGTACTTC. Its protein is CASSFRDRSREQYF.

This clone was detected only a few times. Other DNA sequences of this sample code for an identical CDR3. This chain links TRBV11-2 with TRBJ1-5; D is undetermined. CDR3 size: 13 residues. Germline V gene sequence: CDR1 SGHAT, CDR2 FQNNGV. Trimming removed 3 bases from V and 0 bases from J, with 3 bases in between. The CDR3 spells CASSFGSNQPQHF. The CDR3 DNA follows: TGTGCCAGCAGCTTCGGTAGCAATCAGCCCCAGCATTTT.

The J gene is TRBJ1-1, the V gene TRBV27; D unresolved. There are 14 residues in the CDR3. V was clipped by 3 bases and J by 5 bases, with 13 bases between them. Germline CDR1 and CDR2: MNHEY and SMNVEV (reference sequence). The chain's CDR3 is CASSFIGSRTEAFF. The CDR3 DNA reads TGTGCCAGCAGTTTTATAGGCTCTAGGACTGAAGCTTTCTTT.

V and J are TRBV19 and TRBJ1-5; D gene unclear. With 5 bases removed from V and 2 bases from J, the gap between germline ends came to 13 bases. The CDR3 runs to 15 residues. CDR1 is LNHDA and CDR2 is SQIVND in the germline V gene (reference sequence). In nucleotides, the CDR3 is TGTGCCAGTAGTGTGGGATCCCTTGGCAATCAGCCCCAGCATTTT. Amino acids: CASSVGSLGNQPQHF.

The V and J genes are TRBV7-2 and TRBJ2-1; D may be TRBD1 or TRBD2 (5 bases each). The CDR3 consists of 14 residues. Germline V gene data show CDR1 as SGHTA and CDR2 as FQGNSA. V was cut by 5 bases and J by 3 bases, with 11 bases left in between. CDR3 region: CASSRRDVYNEQFF. The CDR3 bases are TGTGCCAGCAGCCGCCGGGACGTCTACAATGAGCAGTTCTTC.

There are a few counts of this clone. The chain couples TRBV5-6 to TRBJ2-6; 8 bases match TRBD1. J lost 6 bases, V lost 3 bases, and 8 bases had no gene match. The CDR3 has 16 residues. The germline V gene has CDR1 SGHDT and CDR2 YYEEEE. The CDR3 DNA sequence: TGTGCCAGCAGCTGGCCAGGGGGCGAGGCGGCCAACGTCCTGACTTTC. Its translation: CASSWPGGEAANVLTF.

This rearrangement joins TRBV15 to TRBJ1-1; D ambiguous. V was pared by 3 bases and J by 1 base, with 12 bases between. The CDR3 runs to 15 residues. The germline gives CDR1 LNHNV, CDR2 YYDKDF (reference sequence). Here the CDR3 DNA reads TGTGCCACCAGCAGGCGGGTCGGAAAGAACACTGAAGCTTTCTTT. This sequence encodes CATSRRVGKNTEAFF.

This clone was recorded only once. CDR3 sequence: CASILPGKRGNNEQFF. In DNA form, the CDR3 reads TGTGCCAGCATCCTACCTGGAAAGAGGGGAAACAATGAGCAGTTCTTC. The chain combines TRBV28 with TRBJ2-1; D is possibly TRBD1 or TRBD2 (5 bases each). Germline V gene sequence: CDR1 MDHEN, CDR2 SYDVKM. The CDR3 totals 16 residues. The germline V and J ends were trimmed by 7 bases and 5 bases, with 21 bases remaining between them.

This rearrangement joins TRBV4-1 to TRBJ1-4; 9 positions match TRBD1. J gave up 7 bases and V 3 bases, and 6 bases lay outside the gene matches. CDR3 length: 15 residues. CDR1 MGHRA and CDR2 YSYEKL come from the germline V gene. This CDR3 is CASSHPGQGSEKLFF. CDR3 DNA: TGCGCCAGCAGCCACCCGGGACAGGGTAGTGAAAAACTGTTTTTT.

The chain combines TRBV7-6 with TRBJ2-1; D gene ambiguous. Germline V gives CDR1 SGHVS, CDR2 FNYEAQ. This CDR3 has 17 residues. V was shortened by 1 base and J by 2 bases, with 15 bases between the two germline ends. DNA for the CDR3: TGTGCCAGCAGCTTAGAAGGATGGGGAATTACCTACAATGAGCAGTTCTTC. Translating it yields CASSLEGWGITYNEQFF. Combining the CDR3 with reference TRBV7-6 and TRBJ2-1 gives the whole variable domain GAGVSQSPRYKVTKRGQDVALRCDPISGHVSLYWYRQALGQGPEFLTYFNYEAQQDKSGLPNDRFSAERPEGSISTLTIQRTEQRDSAMYRCASSLEGWGITYNEQFFGPGTRLTVL.

The sample holds one count of this clone. The chain combines TRBV7-6 with TRBJ2-5; tentative D call: TRBD1 (6 bases). Trimming stripped 5 bases from V and 3 bases from J, with 16 bases between. Germline V gene lookup returns CDR1 SGHVS and CDR2 FNYEAQ. There are 15 residues in the CDR3. The CDR3 DNA reads TGTGCCAGCAGCCTCCTCCCAGAGGGGGAAGAGACCCAGTACTTC. Amino acids: CASSLLPEGEETQYF.